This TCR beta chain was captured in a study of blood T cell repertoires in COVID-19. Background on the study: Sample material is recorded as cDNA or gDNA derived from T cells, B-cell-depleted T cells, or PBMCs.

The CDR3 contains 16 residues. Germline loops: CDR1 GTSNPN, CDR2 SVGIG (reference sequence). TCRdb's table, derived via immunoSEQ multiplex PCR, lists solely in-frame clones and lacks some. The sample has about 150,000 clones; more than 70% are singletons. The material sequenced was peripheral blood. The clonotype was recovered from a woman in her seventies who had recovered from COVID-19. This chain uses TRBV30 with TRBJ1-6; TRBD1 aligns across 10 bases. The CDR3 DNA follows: TGTCCTCACCTTACCGGGACAGGGGCCTATAATTCACCCCTCCACTTT. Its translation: CPHLTGTGAYNSPLHF. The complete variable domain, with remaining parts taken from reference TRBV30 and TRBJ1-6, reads SQTIHQWPATLVQPVGSPLSLECTVEGTSNPNLYWYRQAAGRGLQLLFYSVGIGQISSEVPQNLSASRPQDRQFILSSKKLLLSDSGFYLCPHLTGTGAYNSPLHFGNGTRLTVT.